This TCR beta chain stems from a study of identical twins. The study, taken as a whole, reports: Among monozygotic twins, out-of-frame TCR alpha sharing exceeded what models predicted.

Unmatched junction bases numbered 7, after V lost 4 bases and J lost 0 bases. This CDR3 has 18 residues. From germline, CDR1 is SGHAT and CDR2 FQNNGV. This clonotype was picked up a small number of times. Its antigen is not known. TCRdb re-derived calls from the 5' RACE reads in MiXCR, one entry per CDR3 protein. The table lists about 290,000 distinct CDR3 sequences, roughly 8.6% of them singletons. These data were also reused for a study on yellow fever vaccine responses in identical twins. That publication notes: Reportedly, the response of twins' T cells to the vaccine seemed partly convergent, partly personalized.

This TCR was sampled from a woman aged 18-29 years in good health. The chain links TRBV11-2 to TRBJ2-1; 12 nucleotides align to TRBD2. Sequenced input: CD8+ T cells sorted from blood. The CDR3 DNA is TGTGCCAGCAGCTGGAAACTAGCGGGGGGAAGCTCCTACAATGAGCAGTTCTTC. This gives the protein CASSWKLAGGSSYNEQFF.